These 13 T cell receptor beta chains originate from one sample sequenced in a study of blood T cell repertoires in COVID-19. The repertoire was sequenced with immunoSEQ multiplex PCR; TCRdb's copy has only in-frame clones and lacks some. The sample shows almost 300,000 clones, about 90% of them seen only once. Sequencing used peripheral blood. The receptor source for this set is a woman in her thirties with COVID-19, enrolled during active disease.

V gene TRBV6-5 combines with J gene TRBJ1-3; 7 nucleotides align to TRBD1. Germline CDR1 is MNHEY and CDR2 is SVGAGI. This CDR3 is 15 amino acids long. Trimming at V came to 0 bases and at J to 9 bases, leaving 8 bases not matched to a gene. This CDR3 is CASSYSRGGDATIYF. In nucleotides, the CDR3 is TGTGCCAGCAGTTACTCGAGAGGGGGCGATGCCACCATATATTTT.

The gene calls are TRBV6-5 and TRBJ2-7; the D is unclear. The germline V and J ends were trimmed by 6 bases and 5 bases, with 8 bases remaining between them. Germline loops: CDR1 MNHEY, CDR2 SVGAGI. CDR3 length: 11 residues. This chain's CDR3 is CASSQVNEQYF. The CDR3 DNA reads TGTGCCAGCAGCCAGGTTAACGAGCAGTACTTC.

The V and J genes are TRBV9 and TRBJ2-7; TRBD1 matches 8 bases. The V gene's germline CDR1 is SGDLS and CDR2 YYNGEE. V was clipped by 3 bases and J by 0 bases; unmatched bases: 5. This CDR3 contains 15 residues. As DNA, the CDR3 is TGTGCCAGCAGCGCAAGGACAGGGCCCTCCTACGAGCAGTACTTC. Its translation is CASSARTGPSYEQYF. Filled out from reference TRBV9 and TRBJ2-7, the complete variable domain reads DSGVTQTPKHLITATGQRVTLRCSPRSGDLSVYWYQQSLDQGLQFLIQYYNGEERAKGNILERFSAQQFPDLHSELNLSSLELGDSALYFCASSARTGPSYEQYFGPGTRLTVT.

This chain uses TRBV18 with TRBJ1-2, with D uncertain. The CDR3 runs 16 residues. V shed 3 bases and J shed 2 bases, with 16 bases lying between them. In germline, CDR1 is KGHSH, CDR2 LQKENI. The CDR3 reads CASSPSGGIINYGYTF. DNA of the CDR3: TGTGCCAGCTCACCGTCGGGAGGGATCATCAACTATGGCTACACCTTC.

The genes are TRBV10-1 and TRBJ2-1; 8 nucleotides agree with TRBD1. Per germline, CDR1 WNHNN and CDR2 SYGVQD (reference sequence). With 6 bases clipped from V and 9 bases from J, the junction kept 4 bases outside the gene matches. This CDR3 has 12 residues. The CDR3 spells CASSLTGAEQFF. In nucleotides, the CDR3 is TGCGCCAGCAGCCTGACAGGGGCTGAGCAGTTCTTC.

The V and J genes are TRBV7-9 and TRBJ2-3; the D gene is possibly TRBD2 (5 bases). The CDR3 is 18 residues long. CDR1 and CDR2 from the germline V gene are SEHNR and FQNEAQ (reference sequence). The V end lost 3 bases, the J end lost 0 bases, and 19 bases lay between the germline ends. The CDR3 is CASSLGISRDLSTDTQYF. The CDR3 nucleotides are TGTGCCAGCAGCTTGGGAATAAGCCGGGATCTAAGCACAGATACGCAGTATTTT.

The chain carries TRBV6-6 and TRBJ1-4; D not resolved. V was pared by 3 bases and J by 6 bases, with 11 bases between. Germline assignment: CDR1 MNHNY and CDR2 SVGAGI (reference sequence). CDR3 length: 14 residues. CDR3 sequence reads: CASSYVSGDEKLFF. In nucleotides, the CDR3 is TGTGCCAGCAGTTATGTATCGGGAGATGAAAAACTGTTTTTT.

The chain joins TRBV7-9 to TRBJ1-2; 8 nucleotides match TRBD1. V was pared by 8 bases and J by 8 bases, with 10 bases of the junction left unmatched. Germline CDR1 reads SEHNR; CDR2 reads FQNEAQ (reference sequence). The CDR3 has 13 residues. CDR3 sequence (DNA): TGTGCCAGCGCCGACCAGGGGGCTGGAGGCTACACCTTC. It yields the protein CASADQGAGGYTF. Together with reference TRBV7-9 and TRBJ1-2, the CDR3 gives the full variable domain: DTGVSQNPRHKITKRGQNVTFRCDPISEHNRLYWYRQTLGQGPEFLTYFQNEAQLEKSRLLSDRFSAERPKGSFSTLEIQRTEQGDSAMYLCASADQGAGGYTFGSGTRLTVV.

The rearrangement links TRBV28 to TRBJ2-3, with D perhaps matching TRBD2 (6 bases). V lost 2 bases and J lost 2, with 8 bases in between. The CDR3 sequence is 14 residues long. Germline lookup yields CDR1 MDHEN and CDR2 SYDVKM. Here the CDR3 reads CASSLGEVTDTQYF. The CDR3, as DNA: TGTGCCAGCAGTTTAGGGGAGGTCACAGATACGCAGTATTTT. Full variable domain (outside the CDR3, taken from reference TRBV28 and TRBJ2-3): DVKVTQSSRYLVKRTGEKVFLECVQDMDHENMFWYRQDPGLGLRLIYFSYDVKMKEKGDIPEGYSVSREKKERFSLILESASTNQTSMYLCASSLGEVTDTQYFGPGTRLTVL.

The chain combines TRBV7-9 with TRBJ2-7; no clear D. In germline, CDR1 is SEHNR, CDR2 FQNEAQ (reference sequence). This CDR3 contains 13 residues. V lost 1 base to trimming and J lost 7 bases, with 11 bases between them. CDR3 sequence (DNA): TGTGCCAGCAGCTTAGGGAAGTCGCGGGAGCAGTACTTC. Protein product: CASSLGKSREQYF.

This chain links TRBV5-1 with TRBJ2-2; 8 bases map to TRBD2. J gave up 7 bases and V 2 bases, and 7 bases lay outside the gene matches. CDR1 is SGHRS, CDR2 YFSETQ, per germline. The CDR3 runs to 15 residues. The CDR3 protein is CASSFSGGPGGELFF. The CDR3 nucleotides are TGCGCCAGCAGCTTCTCGGGGGGGCCCGGCGGGGAGCTGTTTTTT.

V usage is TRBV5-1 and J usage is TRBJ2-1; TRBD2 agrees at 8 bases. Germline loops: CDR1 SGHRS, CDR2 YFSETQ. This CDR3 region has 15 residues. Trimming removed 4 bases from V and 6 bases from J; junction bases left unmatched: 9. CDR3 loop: CASSPSGSTGNEQFF. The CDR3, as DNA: TGCGCCAGCAGCCCTAGCGGGTCCACTGGCAATGAGCAGTTCTTC.

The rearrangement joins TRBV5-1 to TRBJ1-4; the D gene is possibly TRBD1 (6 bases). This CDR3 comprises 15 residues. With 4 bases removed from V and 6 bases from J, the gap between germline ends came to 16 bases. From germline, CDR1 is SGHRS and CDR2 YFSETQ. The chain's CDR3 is CASSLRPPGDEKLFF. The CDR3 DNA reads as TGCGCCAGCAGCCTCCGGCCCCCAGGGGATGAAAAACTGTTTTTT.